Presented here are 22 T cell receptor beta chains from one specimen sequenced in a study of blood T cell repertoires in COVID-19. The method was immunoSEQ multiplex PCR; TCRdb's version includes in-frame clones alone and lacks a portion of them. Altogether about 130,000 clones are present, about 86% being singletons, with the ten largest covering 3.5% to 4%. What was sequenced was peripheral blood. Receptors originate from a woman aged 50 to 65 with acute or convalescent COVID-19.

V usage is TRBV10-3 and J usage is TRBJ2-5, with 9 positions matching TRBD2. Germline V lookup: CDR1 ENHRY, CDR2 SYGVKD. This CDR3 spans 15 amino acids. The J segment lost 4 bases and the V segment lost 4 bases, leaving 7 bases of the junction unmatched. Here the CDR3 DNA reads TGTGCCATCAGTGGAATTAGCGGGAGTTCAGAGACCCAGTACTTC. It is translated as CAISGISGSSETQYF.

This chain joins TRBV7-9 and TRBJ1-1, with 9 bases fitting TRBD1. Trimming cost V 4 bases and J 4 bases; bases outside gene matches: 7. Germline V lookup: CDR1 SEHNR, CDR2 FQNEAQ (reference sequence). The CDR3 is 15 amino acids. For the CDR3, the DNA is TGTGCCAGCAGCTCCCCACAGGGGGCCTCCACTGAAGCTTTCTTT. Amino acid sequence: CASSSPQGASTEAFF. The full variable domain, in which reference TRBV7-9 and TRBJ1-1 provide the parts outside the CDR3, is DTGVSQNPRHKITKRGQNVTFRCDPISEHNRLYWYRQTLGQGPEFLTYFQNEAQLEKSRLLSDRFSAERPKGSFSTLEIQRTEQGDSAMYLCASSSPQGASTEAFFGQGTRLTVV.

In nucleotides, the CDR3 is TGTGCCAGCAGCCAAGTCCCACCGGCGGGGGCCGGGGAGCTGTTTTTT. This translates into CASSQVPPAGAGELFF. This sequence joins TRBV4-2 and TRBJ2-2; TRBD2 aligns across 7 bases. J was trimmed by 6 bases and V by 1 base; bases with no gene match: 8. This CDR3 has 16 amino acids. Germline values: CDR1 LGHNA, CDR2 YNFKEQ.

The chain uses TRBV28 and TRBJ1-2, with a possible D match to TRBD1 (5 bases). Germline loops: CDR1 MDHEN, CDR2 SYDVKM. CDR3 length equals 14 residues. The V end lost 3 bases, the J end lost 4 bases, and 12 bases lay between the germline ends. The CDR3 nucleotides are TGTGCCAGCAGTTTTCGCGGAGGGGCCTATGGCTACACCTTC. Amino acid sequence: CASSFRGGAYGYTF.

This clone was recorded only once. The chain is built from TRBV5-1 and TRBJ1-1, with D perhaps TRBD1 (5 bases). Trimming cost V 2 bases and J 2 bases, with 10 bases left between them. The CDR3 is 14 amino acids. Germline CDR1 reads SGHRS; CDR2 reads YFSETQ. The CDR3 DNA reads as TGCGCCAGCAGCTTAGGGGTAACAAACACTGAAGCTTTCTTT. Its translation: CASSLGVTNTEAFF.

The rearrangement joins TRBV4-2 to TRBJ1-4; TRBD1 matches 7 bases. The CDR3 consists of 16 residues. V shed 4 bases, J shed 1 base, and the junction held 6 bases outside the gene matches. Germline V gene data show CDR1 as LGHNA and CDR2 as YNFKEQ. CDR3 loop: CASSPSRGRTNEKLFF. The CDR3 region has the DNA TGTGCCAGCAGCCCGTCCAGGGGGAGAACTAATGAAAAACTGTTTTTT.

The CDR3 is CASTGGGTGETQYF. Written as DNA, the CDR3 is TGTGCCAGCACCGGCGGGGGGACGGGTGAGACCCAGTACTTC. V gene TRBV6-5 combines with J gene TRBJ2-5; 8 bases agree with TRBD2. The CDR3 extends over 14 amino acids. Germline V gene data show CDR1 as MNHEY and CDR2 as SVGAGI. The V gene end was trimmed by 7 bases and the J gene end by 5 bases; junction bases not matched to a gene: 9.

The table lists this clone with a count of one. The chain links TRBV5-1 to TRBJ2-7, with D perhaps TRBD1 (5 bases). The V gene lost 0 bases and the J gene lost 3 bases, with 13 bases spanning the gap. This CDR3 contains 15 residues. Germline loops: CDR1 SGHRS, CDR2 YFSETQ. CDR3 amino acids: CASSLEGAPGYEQYF. The CDR3 bases are TGCGCCAGCAGCTTGGAAGGGGCCCCGGGCTACGAGCAGTACTTC.

This clone was seen only a few times. CDR3 loop: CASREVPPYNEQFF. CDR3 DNA sequence: TGTGCCAGTAGAGAGGTACCACCCTACAATGAGCAGTTCTTC. The chain recombines TRBV19 with TRBJ2-1; D gene unclear. The CDR3 contains 14 residues. The germline V gene has CDR1 LNHDA and CDR2 SQIVND (reference sequence). The germline V and J ends were trimmed by 6 bases and 2 bases, with 11 bases remaining between them.

The genes are TRBV3-1 (or the pseudogene TRBV3-2) and TRBJ1-2; D not resolved. This CDR3 is 13 amino acids long. Germline CDR1 LGHDT, CDR2 YNNKEL (reference sequence). V was pared by 0 bases and J by 2 bases, with 4 bases between. DNA for the CDR3: TGTGCCAGCAGCCAAGACAGAAACTATGGCTACACCTTC. This gives the protein CASSQDRNYGYTF.

The J gene is TRBJ1-2, the V gene TRBV6-1; unclear D gene. Germline CDR1 is MNHNS and CDR2 is SASEGT. V lost 2 bases to trimming and J lost 4 bases, with 14 bases between them. The CDR3 totals 15 residues. The DNA for the CDR3 is TGTGCCAGCAGTGAATTGGTGAGGATAGGCTATGGCTACACCTTC. As protein: CASSELVRIGYGYTF.

V usage is TRBV14 and J usage is TRBJ2-3; a weak D match, TRBD2 (5 bases). The CDR3 extends over 16 amino acids. Trimming shortened V by 5 bases and J by 0 bases, and 15 bases separated the two germline ends. Per germline, CDR1 SGHDN and CDR2 FVKESK. The CDR3 sequence is CASSYLLAGSTDTQYF. CDR3 nucleotides: TGTGCCAGCAGCTACCTACTCGCGGGCAGCACAGATACGCAGTATTTT.

As concerns this clone: Other nucleotide sequences from this sample produce the same CDR3. J is TRBJ1-2 and V is TRBV19; the match to TRBD1 covers 8 bases. The CDR3 covers 13 residues. V was clipped by 5 bases and J by 5 bases; unmatched bases: 4. Germline CDR1 is LNHDA and CDR2 is SQIVND (reference sequence). CDR3 coding DNA: TGTGCCAGTAGTCCTACAGGGGGGTATGGCTACACCTTC. Its translation: CASSPTGGYGYTF.

The chain joins TRBV20-1 to TRBJ1-1; D is unresolved. Per germline, CDR1 DFQATT and CDR2 SNEGSKA (reference sequence). There are 11 residues in the CDR3. The CDR3 DNA reads as TGCAGCTCCCGTATGAACACTGAAGCTTTCTTT. Translation gives CSSRMNTEAFF.

For this clone: In the same sample, other DNA sequences code for this CDR3. The chain carries TRBV3-1 (or the pseudogene TRBV3-2) and TRBJ2-5; TRBD1 agrees at 7 bases. CDR1 and CDR2 (germline): LGHDT, YNNKEL (reference sequence). CDR3 length equals 16 residues. The trim removed 3 bases at V and 8 bases at J, leaving 15 bases unmatched. CDR3 residues: CASSQLEGAIGETQYF. DNA for the CDR3: TGTGCCAGCAGCCAGTTAGAGGGGGCTATCGGGGAAACCCAGTACTTC.

This chain connects TRBV9 to TRBJ2-1, with D maybe TRBD1 (5 bases). Per germline, CDR1 SGDLS and CDR2 YYNGEE. Trimming left V 3 bases short and J 0 bases short, with 10 bases between. This CDR3 comprises 15 residues. This chain's CDR3 is CASSAHQGSYNEQFF. Here the CDR3 DNA reads TGTGCCAGCAGCGCCCACCAGGGCTCCTACAATGAGCAGTTCTTC. The complete variable domain, with remaining parts taken from reference TRBV9 and TRBJ2-1, reads DSGVTQTPKHLITATGQRVTLRCSPRSGDLSVYWYQQSLDQGLQFLIQYYNGEERAKGNILERFSAQQFPDLHSELNLSSLELGDSALYFCASSAHQGSYNEQFFGPGTRLTVL.

CDR3 DNA sequence: TGCGCCAGCAGCTTGGAGGGGAATTTGGGGGAGACCCAGTACTTC. Its translation is CASSLEGNLGETQYF. V gene TRBV5-1 combines with J gene TRBJ2-5; the D gene is possibly TRBD1 (5 bases). The V gene's germline CDR1 is SGHRS and CDR2 YFSETQ. The length of the CDR3 is 15 residues. V gave up 0 bases and J gave up 5 bases, with 14 bases separating them.

This clone was found a few times. The rearrangement uses TRBV6-5 and TRBJ1-2; D uncertain. The CDR3 totals 14 residues. Germline V CDR1 and CDR2: MNHEY, SVGAGI. V dropped 0 bases and J dropped 4 bases, with 9 bases sitting between them. The DNA of the CDR3 is TGTGCCAGCAGTTACTCGCGGAGAGGCTATGGCTACACCTTC. Its protein product is CASSYSRRGYGYTF.

This rearrangement joins TRBV27 to TRBJ1-2; TRBD1 agrees at 10 bases. This CDR3 contains 13 residues. Germline trimming cut 5 bases from V and 6 bases from J; bases unmatched to any gene: 3. Germline CDR1 and CDR2: MNHEY and SMNVEV (reference sequence). The CDR3 DNA follows: TGTGCCAGCAGTCGGACAGGGGGTCATGGCTACACCTTC. The encoded protein is CASSRTGGHGYTF.

DNA of the CDR3: TGTGCCAGCAGCTTACGGGCCGGGGAGCTGTTTTTT. It translates to CASSLRAGELFF. The V gene is TRBV7-2, the J gene TRBJ2-2; D not certain. The V gene lost 2 bases and the J gene lost 6 bases, with 4 bases spanning the gap. The germline V gene encodes CDR1 SGHTA and CDR2 FQGNSA. This CDR3 contains 12 residues.

This rearrangement joins TRBV5-1 to TRBJ2-7; D may be TRBD1 (6 bases). This CDR3 is built from 16 residues. Germline V gene data show CDR1 as SGHRS and CDR2 as YFSETQ. V lost 4 bases and J 1 base, leaving 18 bases between the germline ends. CDR3 loop: CASSTGLGERSYEQYF. In DNA form, the CDR3 reads TGCGCCAGCAGCACAGGGTTGGGGGAGAGGTCCTACGAGCAGTACTTC.

The V gene is TRBV30, the J gene TRBJ1-1, with D perhaps matching TRBD1 (5 bases). CDR1 and CDR2 (germline): GTSNPN, SVGIG (reference sequence). The CDR3 runs to 13 residues. Trimming shortened V by 0 bases and J by 6 bases, and 11 bases separated the two germline ends. The CDR3 nucleotides are TGTGCCTGGAGTGTACTGGGGGGGGCTGAAGCTTTCTTT. Translated, it gives CAWSVLGGAEAFF.